Listed below are T cell receptor beta chains from one sample, sequenced in a study of OX40 agonist ivuxolimab in advanced cancers. The method was immunoSEQ multiplex PCR; TCRdb's version includes in-frame clones alone and lacks a portion of them. The sample holds 130,000 or so clones, 90% to 95% seen once. The sequencing here drew on CD4+ or CD8+ T cells sorted from blood, taken in a trial of the OX40 agonist ivuxolimab. Source of these receptors: an adult with an advanced solid tumor such as melanoma, head and neck, liver or kidney cancer. The CDR3 runs from the conserved cysteine through the conserved F or W. Each record gives: clone size, D gene, V gene, J gene, CDR3 protein, CDR3 DNA. D genes are given only for firm matches. Size is omitted from some rows. Given values are once, few, many or a class for expanded clones.

clone size: .
D gene: .
V gene: TRBV19
J gene: TRBJ1-6
CDR3 protein: CASSIAATGLNSPLHF
CDR3 DNA: TGTGCCAGTAGTATAGCGGCGACAGGACTAAATTCACCCCTCCACTTT

clone size: .
D gene: TRBD1
V gene: TRBV6-5
J gene: TRBJ2-7
CDR3 protein: CASRRGQGSYEQYF
CDR3 DNA: TGTGCCAGCAGGAGGGGACAGGGATCCTACGAGCAGTACTTC

clone size: .
D gene: .
V gene: TRBV6-6
J gene: TRBJ2-5
CDR3 protein: CASSYYETQYF
CDR3 DNA: TGTGCCAGCAGTTACTATGAGACCCAGTACTTC

clone size: .
D gene: .
V gene: TRBV19
J gene: TRBJ1-5
CDR3 protein: CASSGTVYSNQPQHF
CDR3 DNA: TGTGCCAGTAGTGGGACCGTATATAGCAATCAGCCCCAGCATTTT

clone size: .
D gene: .
V gene: TRBV6-6
J gene: TRBJ1-1
CDR3 protein: CASSYGVSMNTEAFF
CDR3 DNA: TGTGCCAGCAGTTACGGGGTTTCCATGAACACTGAAGCTTTCTTT

clone size: .
D gene: TRBD2
V gene: TRBV5-1
J gene: TRBJ2-3
CDR3 protein: CASSASGRADTQYF
CDR3 DNA: TGCGCCAGCAGTGCTAGCGGGAGGGCAGATACGCAGTATTTT

clone size: .
D gene: TRBD2
V gene: TRBV28
J gene: TRBJ2-7
CDR3 protein: CASRGAGGSSYEQYF
CDR3 DNA: TGTGCCAGCAGGGGAGCGGGGGGGTCATCCTACGAGCAGTACTTC

clone size: .
D gene: TRBD1
V gene: TRBV7-2
J gene: TRBJ2-3
CDR3 protein: CASSPGQGRSTDTQYF
CDR3 DNA: TGTGCCAGCAGCCCCGGACAGGGAAGAAGCACAGATACGCAGTATTTT

clone size: few
D gene: TRBD2
V gene: TRBV15
J gene: TRBJ2-1
CDR3 protein: CATSRDLGRTYNEQFF
CDR3 DNA: TGTGCCACCAGCAGAGATCTCGGGAGGACGTACAATGAGCAGTTCTTC

clone size: .
D gene: .
V gene: TRBV29-1
J gene: TRBJ2-2
CDR3 protein: CSVATSGRGMNTGELFF
CDR3 DNA: TGCAGCGTCGCTACCAGTGGACGGGGGATGAACACCGGGGAGCTGTTTTTT

clone size: .
D gene: TRBD1
V gene: TRBV4-2
J gene: TRBJ1-1
CDR3 protein: CASSQESGGRTEAFF
CDR3 DNA: TGTGCCAGCAGCCAAGAGTCAGGGGGCCGCACTGAAGCTTTCTTT

clone size: .
D gene: .
V gene: TRBV7-3
J gene: TRBJ1-3
CDR3 protein: CASSMDGRNTIYF
CDR3 DNA: TGTGCCAGCAGCATGGACGGAAGAAACACCATATATTTT

clone size: .
D gene: .
V gene: TRBV6-1
J gene: TRBJ1-3
CDR3 protein: CASTEGQGTGTIYF
CDR3 DNA: TGTGCCAGCACCGAGGGGCAGGGGACGGGCACCATATATTTT

clone size: .
D gene: .
V gene: TRBV6-6
J gene: TRBJ1-2
CDR3 protein: CASSFRASNYGYTF
CDR3 DNA: TGTGCCAGCAGTTTTCGGGCATCTAACTATGGCTACACCTTC

clone size: .
D gene: TRBD2
V gene: TRBV11-3
J gene: TRBJ2-1
CDR3 protein: CASSLTGAGSSYNEQFF
CDR3 DNA: TGTGCCAGCAGCTTAACAGGAGCGGGGAGCTCCTACAATGAGCAGTTCTTC

clone size: .
D gene: .
V gene: TRBV11-2
J gene: TRBJ1-1
CDR3 protein: CASSLSLSGQTDTEAFF
CDR3 DNA: TGTGCCAGCAGCTTATCTCTCTCTGGACAGACCGACACTGAAGCTTTCTTT

clone size: once
D gene: .
V gene: TRBV7-2
J gene: TRBJ2-7
CDR3 protein: CASSRDHRQGEQYF
CDR3 DNA: TGTGCCAGCAGCCGGGACCACCGCCAAGGCGAGCAGTACTTC

clone size: .
D gene: .
V gene: TRBV10-3
J gene: TRBJ2-1
CDR3 protein: CAIRSQGGNEQFF
CDR3 DNA: TGTGCCATCAGGTCCCAGGGCGGCAATGAGCAGTTCTTC

clone size: .
D gene: TRBD1
V gene: TRBV11-2
J gene: TRBJ1-2
CDR3 protein: CASSLAGQARSGYTF
CDR3 DNA: TGTGCCAGCAGCTTAGCGGGACAGGCGAGGTCTGGCTACACCTTC

clone size: .
D gene: .
V gene: TRBV28
J gene: TRBJ2-7
CDR3 protein: CASTRRVLYEQYF
CDR3 DNA: TGTGCCAGCACCCGACGGGTCCTTTACGAGCAGTACTTC

clone size: .
D gene: TRBD2
V gene: TRBV9
J gene: TRBJ2-1
CDR3 protein: CASSVEASGTYNEQFF
CDR3 DNA: TGTGCCAGCAGCGTAGAGGCTAGCGGTACCTACAATGAGCAGTTCTTC

clone size: .
D gene: .
V gene: TRBV7-9
J gene: TRBJ1-2
CDR3 protein: CASSPGRGYTF
CDR3 DNA: TGTGCCAGCAGCCCCGGGAGAGGCTACACCTTC

clone size: .
D gene: .
V gene: TRBV29-1
J gene: TRBJ1-3
CDR3 protein: CSVDVGRGSGNTIYF
CDR3 DNA: TGCAGCGTTGACGTGGGAAGGGGCTCTGGAAACACCATATATTTT

clone size: .
D gene: .
V gene: TRBV4-3
J gene: TRBJ1-6
CDR3 protein: CASSQDRAESSYNSPLHF
CDR3 DNA: TGCGCCAGCAGCCAAGATAGGGCAGAGAGCTCCTATAATTCACCCCTCCACTTT

clone size: .
D gene: .
V gene: TRBV7-9
J gene: TRBJ1-1
CDR3 protein: CASSPTAENTEAFF
CDR3 DNA: TGTGCCAGCAGCCCGACAGCCGAGAACACTGAAGCTTTCTTT

clone size: .
D gene: .
V gene: TRBV12-1
J gene: TRBJ2-1
CDR3 protein: CASSLARRGGAGGNYNEQFF
CDR3 DNA: TGTGCCAGCAGCTTGGCCAGAAGGGGGGGAGCGGGAGGTAACTACAATGAGCAGTTCTTC

clone size: .
D gene: TRBD2
V gene: TRBV27
J gene: TRBJ2-5
CDR3 protein: CASSLLLADQETQYF
CDR3 DNA: TGTGCCAGCAGTTTATTGCTAGCGGACCAAGAGACCCAGTACTTC

clone size: .
D gene: .
V gene: TRBV7-2
J gene: TRBJ2-6
CDR3 protein: CASSLAGSSGANVLTF
CDR3 DNA: TGTGCCAGCAGCTTAGCGGGATCCTCTGGGGCCAACGTCCTGACTTTC

clone size: .
D gene: .
V gene: TRBV19
J gene: TRBJ1-2
CDR3 protein: CASSPRGTYGYTF
CDR3 DNA: TGTGCCAGTAGTCCAAGGGGGACCTATGGCTACACCTTC

clone size: .
D gene: .
V gene: TRBV19
J gene: TRBJ1-2
CDR3 protein: CASSTPVGGGGYTF
CDR3 DNA: TGTGCCAGTAGTACGCCCGTCGGTGGAGGCGGCTACACCTTC

clone size: .
D gene: TRBD1
V gene: TRBV5-1
J gene: TRBJ2-3
CDR3 protein: CASSFGQGPDTQYF
CDR3 DNA: TGCGCCAGCAGCTTCGGACAGGGCCCAGATACGCAGTATTTT

clone size: .
D gene: .
V gene: TRBV7-8
J gene: TRBJ1-2
CDR3 protein: CASTPLQGGGYGYTF
CDR3 DNA: TGTGCCAGCACCCCACTTCAGGGAGGGGGTTATGGCTACACCTTC

clone size: .
D gene: .
V gene: TRBV7-3
J gene: TRBJ2-2
CDR3 protein: CASSPQTTNTGELFF
CDR3 DNA: TGTGCCAGCAGCCCCCAAACCACGAACACCGGGGAGCTGTTTTTT

clone size: .
D gene: .
V gene: TRBV5-1
J gene: TRBJ2-7
CDR3 protein: CASSLQPTSYEQYF
CDR3 DNA: TGCGCCAGCAGCTTGCAGCCCACCTCCTACGAGCAGTACTTC

clone size: .
D gene: TRBD1
V gene: TRBV5-1
J gene: TRBJ1-1
CDR3 protein: CASSTTGGTMNTEAFF
CDR3 DNA: TGCGCCAGCAGCACGACAGGGGGGACAATGAACACTGAAGCTTTCTTT

clone size: .
D gene: .
V gene: TRBV6-5
J gene: TRBJ1-2
CDR3 protein: CASSARDNYGYTF
CDR3 DNA: TGTGCCAGCAGCGCCCGGGACAACTATGGCTACACCTTC

clone size: .
D gene: .
V gene: TRBV10-1
J gene: TRBJ2-7
CDR3 protein: CASSELRGKGEQYF
CDR3 DNA: TGCGCCAGCAGTGAGTTGAGGGGAAAGGGCGAGCAGTACTTC

clone size: .
D gene: TRBD1
V gene: TRBV10-3
J gene: TRBJ1-5
CDR3 protein: CAISDPGQGAGQPQHF
CDR3 DNA: TGTGCCATCAGTGACCCGGGACAGGGGGCGGGTCAGCCCCAGCATTTT

clone size: .
D gene: .
V gene: TRBV5-4
J gene: TRBJ1-4
CDR3 protein: CASSLVGNEKLFF
CDR3 DNA: TGTGCCAGCAGCTTGGTCGGCAATGAAAAACTGTTTTTT

clone size: .
D gene: .
V gene: TRBV5-1
J gene: TRBJ1-3
CDR3 protein: CASSSQGSTGNTIYF
CDR3 DNA: TGCGCCAGCAGCTCCCAGGGGTCAACTGGAAACACCATATATTTT

clone size: .
D gene: .
V gene: TRBV11-3
J gene: TRBJ2-1
CDR3 protein: CASSLGTGTDSNEQFF
CDR3 DNA: TGTGCCAGCAGCTTAGGAACCGGGACGGATAGCAATGAGCAGTTCTTC

clone size: .
D gene: .
V gene: TRBV11-3
J gene: TRBJ2-7
CDR3 protein: CASSLDRRDGEQYF
CDR3 DNA: TGTGCCAGCAGCCTGGACCGCAGGGACGGCGAGCAGTACTTC

clone size: .
D gene: TRBD1
V gene: TRBV6-6
J gene: TRBJ1-2
CDR3 protein: CASSSGQGHGYTF
CDR3 DNA: TGTGCCAGCAGTTCGGGACAGGGCCATGGCTACACCTTC

clone size: .
D gene: TRBD1
V gene: TRBV5-1
J gene: TRBJ1-1
CDR3 protein: CASSPGGRNTEAFF
CDR3 DNA: TGCGCCAGCAGTCCAGGGGGCCGGAACACTGAAGCTTTCTTT

clone size: .
D gene: TRBD1
V gene: TRBV7-2
J gene: TRBJ2-5
CDR3 protein: CASSLDDRGGQETQYF
CDR3 DNA: TGTGCCAGCAGCTTAGACGACAGGGGAGGACAAGAGACCCAGTACTTC

clone size: once
D gene: .
V gene: TRBV5-6
J gene: TRBJ1-1
CDR3 protein: CASSPGLGDRPWEAFF
CDR3 DNA: TGTGCCAGCAGCCCCGGGCTGGGCGACAGACCGTGGGAAGCTTTCTTT

clone size: .
D gene: TRBD1
V gene: TRBV7-2
J gene: TRBJ2-7
CDR3 protein: CASTLFRDRGVEQYF
CDR3 DNA: TGTGCCAGCACGCTATTCCGGGACAGGGGAGTCGAGCAGTACTTC

clone size: .
D gene: TRBD1
V gene: TRBV7-2
J gene: TRBJ2-1
CDR3 protein: CASSSDRGSTNEQFF
CDR3 DNA: TGTGCCAGCAGCTCAGACAGGGGCTCCACCAATGAGCAGTTCTTC

clone size: .
D gene: .
V gene: TRBV7-6
J gene: TRBJ1-4
CDR3 protein: CASSLGPGREKLFF
CDR3 DNA: TGTGCCAGCAGCCTCGGACCGGGAAGGGAAAAACTGTTTTTT

clone size: .
D gene: TRBD1
V gene: TRBV9
J gene: TRBJ1-1
CDR3 protein: CASSVDPGGTEAFF
CDR3 DNA: TGTGCCAGCAGCGTCGACCCAGGGGGAACTGAAGCTTTCTTT

clone size: .
D gene: .
V gene: TRBV6-6
J gene: TRBJ1-1
CDR3 protein: CASSRKMNTEAFF
CDR3 DNA: TGTGCCAGCAGCCGAAAGATGAACACTGAAGCTTTCTTT

clone size: .
D gene: .
V gene: TRBV18
J gene: TRBJ2-7
CDR3 protein: CASSAAGQGSYEQYF
CDR3 DNA: TGTGCCAGCTCGGCTGCGGGCCAGGGGAGCTACGAGCAGTACTTC